These T cell receptor beta chains were read from a single sample in a study of blood T cell repertoires in COVID-19. Here immunoSEQ multiplex PCR was the method, and the copy in TCRdb shows in-frame clones only, minus some. The sample shows fewer than 200,000 clones, about four fifths of them seen only once. Sequencing was done on a sample of PBMCs or T cells enriched from blood (not recorded which). The receptors originated from a man between 45 and 60 years old who had recovered from COVID-19. Both conserved end residues are part of each CDR3. D genes are given only for firm matches. Only part of the rows carry a size: once, few, many, or a class if the clone is expanded.

CDR3 length: 14
clone size: -
V gene: TRBV10-2
J gene: TRBJ1-5
D gene: TRBD1
CDR3 DNA: TGCGCCTCCCGGCCGCAAGGGGGCTATCAGCCCCAGCATTTT
CDR3 protein: CASRPQGGYQPQHF

CDR3 length: 14
clone size: -
V gene: TRBV29-1
J gene: TRBJ2-7
D gene: TRBD1
CDR3 DNA: TGCAGCGTTAGAAAGACAGGGGGGTCCTACGAGCAGTACTTC
CDR3 protein: CSVRKTGGSYEQYF

CDR3 length: 13
clone size: -
V gene: TRBV2
J gene: TRBJ1-6
D gene: TRBD1
CDR3 DNA: TGTGCCAGCAGAGCCGACAGGGTTACACCCCTCCACTTT
CDR3 protein: CASRADRVTPLHF

CDR3 length: 11
clone size: -
V gene: TRBV12-3/TRBV12-4
J gene: TRBJ2-2
D gene: -
CDR3 DNA: TGTGCCAGCAGCTACCCCGGGGAGCTGTTTTTT
CDR3 protein: CASSYPGELFF

CDR3 length: 14
clone size: once
V gene: TRBV24-1
J gene: TRBJ1-5
D gene: -
CDR3 DNA: TGTGCCACCAGTGATCGTTATAGCAATCAGCCCCAGCATTTT
CDR3 protein: CATSDRYSNQPQHF

CDR3 length: 14
clone size: -
V gene: TRBV5-1
J gene: TRBJ2-2
D gene: -
CDR3 DNA: TGCGCCAGCAGCCCCGAATTCTCAGGGGGGGAGCTGTTTTTT
CDR3 protein: CASSPEFSGGELFF

CDR3 length: 16
clone size: -
V gene: TRBV11-2
J gene: TRBJ2-7
D gene: -
CDR3 DNA: TGTGCCAGCAGCTTTCCCCCTCCGGGTTTGGCCTACGAGCAGTACTTC
CDR3 protein: CASSFPPPGLAYEQYF

CDR3 length: 19
clone size: -
V gene: TRBV28
J gene: TRBJ2-2
D gene: TRBD1
CDR3 DNA: TGTGCCAGGGGAAGGCAGCAATTAAAAGGACAGGGTCGCACCGGGGAGCTGTTTTTT
CDR3 protein: CARGRQQLKGQGRTGELFF

CDR3 length: 15
clone size: few
V gene: TRBV3-1/TRBV3-2
J gene: TRBJ2-3
D gene: -
CDR3 DNA: TGTGCCAGCAGCCACGGGGGAGGTGAGACAGATACGCAGTATTTT
CDR3 protein: CASSHGGGETDTQYF

CDR3 length: 13
clone size: once
V gene: TRBV29-1
J gene: TRBJ1-5
D gene: TRBD1
CDR3 DNA: TGCACGGACCGACAGGGGGCTTCTCAGCCCCAGCATTTT
CDR3 protein: CTDRQGASQPQHF

CDR3 length: 16
clone size: -
V gene: TRBV6-5
J gene: TRBJ2-1
D gene: -
CDR3 DNA: TGTGCCAGCAGTTACTTGGCGGGGATTACCTACAATGAGCAGTTCTTC
CDR3 protein: CASSYLAGITYNEQFF

CDR3 length: 13
clone size: -
V gene: TRBV5-4
J gene: TRBJ1-2
D gene: TRBD1
CDR3 DNA: TGTGCCAGCAGATTTACAGGGGGCGCTGGCTACACCTTC
CDR3 protein: CASRFTGGAGYTF

CDR3 length: 16
clone size: few
V gene: TRBV19
J gene: TRBJ1-2
D gene: -
CDR3 DNA: TGTGCCAGTAGTATTGGATACTACGGGACTAACTATGGCTACACCTTC
CDR3 protein: CASSIGYYGTNYGYTF

CDR3 length: 18
clone size: once
V gene: TRBV5-8
J gene: TRBJ2-4
D gene: -
CDR3 DNA: TGTGCCAGCAGCCCCTGGGCTACAGGGTTGGAGGCCAAAAACATTCAGTACTTC
CDR3 protein: CASSPWATGLEAKNIQYF

CDR3 length: 16
clone size: -
V gene: TRBV6-5
J gene: TRBJ1-5
D gene: -
CDR3 DNA: TGTGCCAGCAGTTACGGGAGGGGTGGAAGCAATCAGCCCCAGCATTTT
CDR3 protein: CASSYGRGGSNQPQHF

CDR3 length: 16
clone size: once
V gene: TRBV7-2
J gene: TRBJ2-6
D gene: -
CDR3 DNA: TGTGCCAGCAGCTTAGCGATGAGGTCTGGGGCCAACGTCCTGACTTTC
CDR3 protein: CASSLAMRSGANVLTF

CDR3 length: 17
clone size: -
V gene: TRBV5-1
J gene: TRBJ1-4
D gene: -
CDR3 DNA: TGCGCCAGCAGCTTAGGTGTAGGGGGATCAACTAATGAAAAACTGTTTTTT
CDR3 protein: CASSLGVGGSTNEKLFF

CDR3 length: 13
clone size: -
V gene: TRBV7-9
J gene: TRBJ1-4
D gene: -
CDR3 DNA: TGTGCCAGCAGCTTAGGGACAGATGAAAAACTGTTTTTT
CDR3 protein: CASSLGTDEKLFF

CDR3 length: 22
clone size: -
V gene: TRBV28
J gene: TRBJ1-5
D gene: TRBD1
CDR3 DNA: TGTGCCAGCCTCTACCTCCTCCGGGACAGACAAGGATGGGCAAATAGCAATCAGCCCCAGCATTTT
CDR3 protein: CASLYLLRDRQGWANSNQPQHF

CDR3 length: 15
clone size: few
V gene: TRBV7-6
J gene: TRBJ2-7
D gene: TRBD2
CDR3 DNA: TGTGCCAGCAGCCTTGCTAGCGGGGGGCTTTACGAGCAGTACTTC
CDR3 protein: CASSLASGGLYEQYF

CDR3 length: 17
clone size: -
V gene: TRBV7-8
J gene: TRBJ2-1
D gene: TRBD2
CDR3 DNA: TGTGCCAGCAGCTCCCGGGGCTCCAGCGGGGGGTACAATGAGCAGTTCTTC
CDR3 protein: CASSSRGSSGGYNEQFF

CDR3 length: 11
clone size: -
V gene: TRBV20-1
J gene: TRBJ2-7
D gene: -
CDR3 DNA: TGCAGTGCGACCGGGGCCTACGAGCAGTACTTC
CDR3 protein: CSATGAYEQYF

CDR3 length: 14
clone size: -
V gene: TRBV6-4
J gene: TRBJ2-1
D gene: TRBD1
CDR3 DNA: TGTGCCAGCAGTGTGGGGACAGCCTACAATGAGCAGTTCTTC
CDR3 protein: CASSVGTAYNEQFF

CDR3 length: 15
clone size: -
V gene: TRBV20-1
J gene: TRBJ2-7
D gene: TRBD2
CDR3 DNA: TGCAGTGCTAGTGATAGCGGGGGCCCACCCTACGAGCAGTACTTC
CDR3 protein: CSASDSGGPPYEQYF

CDR3 length: 15
clone size: -
V gene: TRBV10-1
J gene: TRBJ2-7
D gene: TRBD1
CDR3 DNA: TGCGCCAGCAGGCAAGGACAGGGGAGGGTTGACGAGCAGTACTTC
CDR3 protein: CASRQGQGRVDEQYF

CDR3 length: 13
clone size: -
V gene: TRBV18
J gene: TRBJ1-1
D gene: -
CDR3 DNA: TGTGCCAGCTCACCCCTTCACAGGGCTGAAGCTTTCTTT
CDR3 protein: CASSPLHRAEAFF